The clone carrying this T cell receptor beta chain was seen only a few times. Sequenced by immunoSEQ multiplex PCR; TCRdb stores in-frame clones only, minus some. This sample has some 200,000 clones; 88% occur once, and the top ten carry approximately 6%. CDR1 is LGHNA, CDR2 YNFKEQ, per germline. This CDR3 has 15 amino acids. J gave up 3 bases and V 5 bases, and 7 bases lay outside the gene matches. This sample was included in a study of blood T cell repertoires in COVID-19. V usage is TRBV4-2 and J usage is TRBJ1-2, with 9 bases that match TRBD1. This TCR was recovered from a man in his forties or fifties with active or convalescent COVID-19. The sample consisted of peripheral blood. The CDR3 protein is CASSRRTGDDYGYTF. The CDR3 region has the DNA TGTGCCAGCAGCAGAAGGACAGGGGACGACTATGGCTACACCTTC.